A single sample gave rise to the 23 T cell receptor beta chains below, sequenced in a study of long-term antiretroviral therapy in people with HIV. Samples were assayed with immunoSEQ v3.0 at survey level. TCRdb keeps only in-frame clones here, not all; method: immunoSEQ multiplex PCR. The table lists approximately 39,000 clones, around 85% of them singletons, with approximately 5.3% in the top ten. The source material was unsorted PBMCs, sampled 1.5 years after starting antiretroviral therapy. The receptors shown here come from a young man with HIV.

V and J are TRBV4-3 and TRBJ1-1; D not resolved. V was clipped by 8 bases and J by 7 bases, with 11 bases between them. The length of the CDR3 is 11 residues. Germline V gene lookup returns CDR1 LGHNA and CDR2 YSLEER. CDR3 bases: TGCGCCAGCCGCGCTGGGAGTGAAGCTTTCTTT. This translates into CASRAGSEAFF.

The chain employs TRBV6-1 and TRBJ1-1, with D perhaps TRBD1 (5 bases). V was cut by 2 bases and J by 3 bases, with 13 bases left in between. Germline loops: CDR1 MNHNS, CDR2 SASEGT. The CDR3 loop spans 15 amino acids. The CDR3 DNA sequence: TGTGCCAGCAGTGAAAAGGGGCAAACGGACACTGAAGCTTTCTTT. Translating gives CASSEKGQTDTEAFF.

The chain couples TRBV9 to TRBJ1-2; D is unresolved. The germline V gene has CDR1 SGDLS and CDR2 YYNGEE. Trimming took off 6 bases at V and 8 bases at J, with 26 bases between the two ends. The CDR3 loop spans 16 amino acids. CDR3 region: CASTVGVRRAEGGYTF. The CDR3, as DNA: TGTGCCAGCACCGTCGGTGTCAGACGGGCCGAAGGGGGCTACACCTTC. Full variable domain (outside the CDR3, taken from reference TRBV9 and TRBJ1-2): DSGVTQTPKHLITATGQRVTLRCSPRSGDLSVYWYQQSLDQGLQFLIQYYNGEERAKGNILERFSAQQFPDLHSELNLSSLELGDSALYFCASTVGVRRAEGGYTFGSGTRLTVV.

The sample holds one count of this clone. The chain employs TRBV19 and TRBJ1-5; possibly TRBD1 for D (6 bases). Germline CDR1 is LNHDA and CDR2 is SQIVND (reference sequence). The V and J ends lost 3 bases and 0 bases respectively, with 12 bases between them. CDR3 length equals 16 residues. CDR3 nucleotide sequence: TGTGCCAGTAGTATCTTCAGGGGCTATAGCAATCAGCCCCAGCATTTT. This gives the protein CASSIFRGYSNQPQHF.

This chain uses TRBV5-1 with TRBJ1-2; TRBD1 matches at 7 bases. V dropped 4 bases and J dropped 8; count of bases not matched to a gene: 14. The CDR3 runs to 15 residues. Germline values: CDR1 SGHRS, CDR2 YFSETQ. This CDR3 is CASSPLQGKRIGYTF. CDR3 DNA sequence: TGCGCCAGCAGCCCCCTACAGGGGAAGAGGATAGGCTACACCTTC.

The chain couples TRBV27 to TRBJ2-1; no clear D gene. CDR1 MNHEY and CDR2 SMNVEV come from the germline V gene (reference sequence). The V gene lost 2 bases and the J gene lost 0 bases, with 5 bases spanning the gap. This CDR3 spans 14 amino acids. The CDR3 nucleotides are TGTGCCAGCAGTTTAGCCGTCTCCTACAATGAGCAGTTCTTC. This codes for CASSLAVSYNEQFF.

The sample holds one count of this clone. J is TRBJ2-7 and V is TRBV28; D may be TRBD1 (5 bases). The CDR3 length is 14 residues. Germline V CDR1 and CDR2: MDHEN, SYDVKM. The V and J ends lost 2 bases and 3 bases respectively, with 11 bases between them. This CDR3 is CASSLAVTDYEQYF. CDR3 sequence (DNA): TGTGCCAGCAGTTTAGCCGTGACAGACTACGAGCAGTACTTC.

V gene TRBV30 combines with J gene TRBJ2-5, with 9 bases matching TRBD2. The CDR3 runs 12 residues. The V segment lost 4 bases and the J segment 7 bases; nucleotides outside the gene matches: 4. Germline V gene data show CDR1 as GTSNPN and CDR2 as SVGIG (reference sequence). The CDR3 DNA follows: TGTGCCTGGAATAGCGGGAGCAGGACCCAGTACTTC. Translated: CAWNSGSRTQYF.

V is TRBV7-2 and J is TRBJ1-1; D unclear. The CDR3 has 15 residues. Trimming cost V 5 bases and J 0 bases, with 13 bases left between them. In germline, CDR1 is SGHTA, CDR2 FQGNSA. The CDR3 loop is CASSLMDGVNTEAFF. As DNA, the CDR3 is TGTGCCAGCAGCCTGATGGACGGGGTGAACACTGAAGCTTTCTTT.

This clone showed up just once. The chain uses TRBV2 and TRBJ1-2, with D uncertain. The V and J ends lost 7 bases and 6 bases respectively, with 18 bases between them. This CDR3 is 14 amino acids long. Germline-derived CDR1 and CDR2 are SNHLY and FYNNEI. CDR3 residues: CASTQGWMLNGYTF. The CDR3 region has the DNA TGTGCCAGCACCCAAGGGTGGATGCTAAATGGCTACACCTTC.

This clone was detected only a few times. The V call is TRBV9, the J call TRBJ1-1, with no clear D. The V end was cut by 0 bases, the J end by 2 bases, with 5 bases between. Per germline, CDR1 SGDLS and CDR2 YYNGEE. CDR3 length: 13 residues. The DNA for the CDR3 is TGTGCCAGCAGCGTAGGTCCTAACACTGAAGCTTTCTTT. Protein sequence: CASSVGPNTEAFF.

The sample holds one count of this clone. J is TRBJ2-1 and V is TRBV4-3, with 14 bases that match TRBD2. J gave up 8 bases and V 4 bases, and 4 bases lay outside the gene matches. CDR3 length equals 15 residues. Germline CDR1 LGHNA, CDR2 YSLEER. CDR3 loop: CASSPGTSGSDEQFF. The CDR3 bases are TGCGCCAGCAGCCCGGGGACTAGCGGGAGTGATGAGCAGTTCTTC.

V and J are TRBV5-1 and TRBJ1-3, with D maybe TRBD1 (6 bases). The CDR3 loop spans 15 amino acids. Trimming pared 0 bases from V and 0 bases from J, leaving 7 bases between. Per the germline V gene, CDR1 is SGHRS and CDR2 is YFSETQ. The DNA of the CDR3 is TGCGCCAGCAGCTTGGCGGGGGCCTCTGGAAACACCATATATTTT. As protein: CASSLAGASGNTIYF.

CDR3 sequence (DNA): TGTGCCAGCAGCTTTAGAGTAAAAAGCACAGATACGCAGTATTTT. It is translated as CASSFRVKSTDTQYF. V and J are TRBV5-6 and TRBJ2-3; D gene ambiguous. The CDR3 runs to 15 residues. CDR1 and CDR2 from the germline V gene are SGHDT and YYEEEE. The V end was cut by 2 bases, the J end by 0 bases, with 10 bases between.

The chain uses TRBV4-3 and TRBJ2-1; D remains ambiguous. Per the germline V gene, CDR1 is LGHNA and CDR2 is YSLEER. This CDR3 comprises 13 residues. V dropped 2 bases and J dropped 5 bases, with 7 bases sitting between them. CDR3 residues: CASSQLGNNEQFF. Written as DNA, the CDR3 is TGCGCCAGCAGCCAATTAGGGAACAATGAGCAGTTCTTC.

This clone came up a few times. The chain uses TRBV4-2 and TRBJ2-7, with 9 positions matching TRBD2. V lost 4 bases to trimming and J lost 2 bases; unmatched junction nucleotides: 9. The germline CDR1 and CDR2 sequences are LGHNA and YNFKEQ. This CDR3 comprises 16 residues. The DNA for the CDR3 is TGTGCCAGCAGCCTAAGCGGGCGGGAGGGAACCTACGAGCAGTACTTC. This sequence encodes CASSLSGREGTYEQYF.

The rearrangement uses TRBV5-4 and TRBJ2-7; D may be TRBD1 or TRBD2 (5 bases each). Germline V CDR1 and CDR2: SGHNT, YYREEE (reference sequence). V shed 4 bases and J shed 4 bases, with 12 bases lying between them. The CDR3 contains 13 residues. The CDR3 loop is CASSTGTRYEQYF. The CDR3 region has the DNA TGTGCCAGCAGCACCGGGACCCGATACGAGCAGTACTTC.

This clone occurred once. V gene TRBV29-1 combines with J gene TRBJ2-3; the D is unclear. CDR1 is SQVTM, CDR2 ANQGSEA, per germline. CDR3 length equals 12 residues. V was pared by 7 bases and J by 3 bases, with 11 bases between. CDR3 region: CSAYGGTDTQYF. Here the CDR3 DNA reads TGCAGCGCTTATGGTGGTACAGATACGCAGTATTTT.

As DNA, the CDR3 is TGTGCCAGTAGTATGGGGAGGACGGATGGCTACACCTTC. This encodes CASSMGRTDGYTF. The gene calls are TRBV19 and TRBJ1-2; no clear D gene. In germline, CDR1 is LNHDA, CDR2 SQIVND (reference sequence). The V end lost 3 bases, the J end lost 6 bases, and 11 bases lay between the germline ends. This CDR3 comprises 13 residues.

The chain carries TRBV14 and TRBJ1-1; no reliable D call. The germline V gene has CDR1 SGHDN and CDR2 FVKESK. The CDR3 is made up of 12 amino acids. V was clipped by 1 base and J by 12 bases, with 12 bases between them. The CDR3: CASSQAPPTSFF. The CDR3 DNA reads as TGTGCCAGCAGCCAAGCACCCCCTACCTCTTTCTTT.

The chain joins TRBV9 to TRBJ2-3; 8 nucleotides match TRBD2. The V gene end was trimmed by 5 bases and the J gene end by 3 bases; junction bases not matched to a gene: 17. CDR3 length equals 18 residues. Germline V CDR1 and CDR2: SGDLS, YYNGEE. In nucleotides, the CDR3 is TGTGCCAGCAGTGAACCTAGCGGGCGCGATCGAAGGACAGATACGCAGTATTTT. As protein: CASSEPSGRDRRTDTQYF. The full variable domain, its missing parts supplied by reference TRBV9 and TRBJ2-3, is DSGVTQTPKHLITATGQRVTLRCSPRSGDLSVYWYQQSLDQGLQFLIQYYNGEERAKGNILERFSAQQFPDLHSELNLSSLELGDSALYFCASSEPSGRDRRTDTQYFGPGTRLTVL.

The chain uses TRBV29-1 and TRBJ2-1; 9 nucleotides agree with TRBD1. V trimming: 4 bases; J trimming: 5 bases; junction bases outside the gene matches: 6. CDR1 is SQVTM and CDR2 is ANQGSEA in the germline V gene. The CDR3 loop spans 14 amino acids. Here the CDR3 DNA reads TGCAGCGTTGGGCACAGGGGGCTTAACAATGAGCAGTTCTTC. The encoded protein is CSVGHRGLNNEQFF.

This clone was recorded once. Different DNA sequences within this sample yield the same CDR3. The J gene is TRBJ1-1, the V gene TRBV18; the D is unclear. V was trimmed by 5 bases and J by 1 base, leaving 8 bases between them. CDR3 length: 13 residues. Germline V CDR1 and CDR2: KGHSH, LQKENI. CDR3 amino acids: CASSTGENTEAFF. CDR3 nucleotide sequence: TGTGCCAGCTCAACGGGCGAGAACACTGAAGCTTTCTTT. Filled out from reference TRBV18 and TRBJ1-1, the complete variable domain reads NAGVMQNPRHLVRRRGQEARLRCSPMKGHSHVYWYRQLPEEGLKFMVYLQKENIIDESGMPKERFSAEFPKEGPSILRIQQVVRGDSAAYFCASSTGENTEAFFGQGTRLTVV.